This record concerns one T cell receptor beta chain sequence. These data belong to a study of PD-L1 blockade in urothelial cancer. Study overall: Patients had undergone 0 to 3 prior chemotherapy regimens.

CDR1 and CDR2 (germline): LGHNA, YNFKEQ. Trimming took 0 bases from V and 3 from J; bases not matched to a gene: 2. The CDR3 has 15 amino acids. Stated time point: pretreatment peripheral blood. Using immunoSEQ multiplex PCR, the repertoire was profiled, and TCRdb retains in-frame clones only, with some absent. The data show roughly 43,000 clones, with 80% seen just once and 16% held by the top ten. The chain carries TRBV4-2 and TRBJ2-3; 8 bases fit TRBD2. The clonotype originates from a man in his 60s with urothelial cancer. The sample consisted of PBMCs, taken around atezolizumab (anti-PD-L1) treatment. In DNA form, the CDR3 reads TGTGCCAGCAGCCAAGAGGCTAGCGGGACAGATACGCAGTATTTT. Residues: CASSQEASGTDTQYF.